This T cell receptor beta chain was captured in a study of blood T cell repertoires in COVID-19. Study as a whole: Material from acute and convalescent COVID-19 was sourced from the United States, Italy and Spain. T cells, B-cell-depleted T cells, or PBMCs supplied cDNA or gDNA.

The data were produced by immunoSEQ multiplex PCR, yet TCRdb's version contains in-frame clones alone and is incomplete. This table holds nearly 350,000 clones, around 91% found once. This TCR derives from a woman between 18 and 29 years old who had recovered from COVID-19. The sequenced material came from peripheral blood.

The CDR3 region has the DNA TGTGCCAGCAGCCCCGGGACCGCAGGGGAAGCAGATACGCAGTATTTT. Amino acid sequence: CASSPGTAGEADTQYF. V gene TRBV2 combines with J gene TRBJ2-3, with a tentative D call TRBD1 (6 bases). The CDR3 loop spans 16 amino acids. V lost 6 bases and J lost 4, with 20 bases in between. Per the germline V gene, CDR1 is SNHLY and CDR2 is FYNNEI.